These T cell receptor beta chains were read from a single sample in a study of T cells in narcolepsy. The assay was immunoSEQ multiplex PCR, and TCRdb's table has in-frame clones only and misses some. The sample consists of 32,000 or so clones, around three quarters of them appearing once. The specimen was memory (CD45RA-) CD4+ T cells from blood. The receptor set was obtained from a human donor in good health. Each CDR3 is given with its conserved first and last residue. D genes are given only for firm matches. The size of a clone is reported for some rows only, either as once, few or many, or as a class for expanded clones.

v_gene: TRBV6-1
abundance: -
j_gene: TRBJ2-7
d_gene: TRBD1
CDR3nt: TGTGCCAGCAGTGCCCAGGGGACAGCCCCCTACGAGCAGTACTTC
CDR3aa: CASSAQGTAPYEQYF

v_gene: TRBV6-1
abundance: -
j_gene: TRBJ2-5
d_gene: -
CDR3nt: TGTGCCAGCAGCCCGACAAGTCAAGAGACCCAGTACTTC
CDR3aa: CASSPTSQETQYF

v_gene: TRBV9
abundance: -
j_gene: TRBJ1-2
d_gene: -
CDR3nt: TGTGCCAGCAGCGTAGTCACAGGGACTAACTATGGCTACACCTTC
CDR3aa: CASSVVTGTNYGYTF

v_gene: TRBV21-1
abundance: -
j_gene: TRBJ1-1
d_gene: -
CDR3nt: TGTGCCAGCAAGAGGACGGTGAACACTGAAGCTTTCTTT
CDR3aa: CASKRTVNTEAFF

v_gene: TRBV19
abundance: -
j_gene: TRBJ1-1
d_gene: -
CDR3nt: TGTGCCACCACCGACGGGGCCGCCGTGAACACTGAAGCTTTCTTT
CDR3aa: CATTDGAAVNTEAFF

v_gene: TRBV6-5
abundance: -
j_gene: TRBJ1-2
d_gene: -
CDR3nt: TGTGCCAGCTATGGCCATGGGAACTATGGCTACACCTTC
CDR3aa: CASYGHGNYGYTF

v_gene: TRBV11-3
abundance: -
j_gene: TRBJ2-7
d_gene: TRBD2
CDR3nt: TGTGCCAGCAGCTTATTTGGAAGCGGGAGTTGGTACGAGCAGTACTTC
CDR3aa: CASSLFGSGSWYEQYF

v_gene: TRBV9
abundance: -
j_gene: TRBJ2-3
d_gene: TRBD1
CDR3nt: TGTGCCAGCAGCGTGGGACAGGTGAGGTCGGATACGCAGTATTTT
CDR3aa: CASSVGQVRSDTQYF

v_gene: TRBV7-9
abundance: medium-sized
j_gene: TRBJ1-2
d_gene: -
CDR3nt: TGTGCCAGCAGCTTAGGTCTGACGGGGAACCTATATGGCTACACCTTC
CDR3aa: CASSLGLTGNLYGYTF

v_gene: TRBV9
abundance: -
j_gene: TRBJ1-4
d_gene: -
CDR3nt: TGTGCCAGCAGCGTAGGGCAGGCTGCAACTAATGAAAAACTGTTTTTT
CDR3aa: CASSVGQAATNEKLFF

v_gene: TRBV5-4
abundance: -
j_gene: TRBJ2-6
d_gene: -
CDR3nt: TGTGCCAGCAGTCTTACTGGGGCCAACGTCCTGACTTTC
CDR3aa: CASSLTGANVLTF

v_gene: TRBV9
abundance: -
j_gene: TRBJ2-3
d_gene: -
CDR3nt: TGTGCCAGCAGCGTAGAGGTAGCGGGCACAGATACGCAGTATTTT
CDR3aa: CASSVEVAGTDTQYF

v_gene: TRBV7-8
abundance: -
j_gene: TRBJ1-5
d_gene: TRBD1
CDR3nt: TGTGCCAGCAGCCCCGGACAGGGGAATCAGCCCCAGCATTTT
CDR3aa: CASSPGQGNQPQHF

v_gene: TRBV19
abundance: -
j_gene: TRBJ1-1
d_gene: TRBD1
CDR3nt: TGTGCCAGTAGTATTAAACAGGGGACGGCTGAAGCTTTCTTT
CDR3aa: CASSIKQGTAEAFF

v_gene: TRBV9
abundance: -
j_gene: TRBJ1-4
d_gene: -
CDR3nt: TGTGCCAGCGGGGAGTCCGGGTTTAATGAAAAACTGTTTTTT
CDR3aa: CASGESGFNEKLFF

v_gene: TRBV7-7
abundance: -
j_gene: TRBJ2-7
d_gene: -
CDR3nt: TGTGCCAGCAGCTTTCAACAGGGCGACGAGCAGTACTTC
CDR3aa: CASSFQQGDEQYF

v_gene: TRBV6-1
abundance: -
j_gene: TRBJ1-4
d_gene: -
CDR3nt: TGTGCCAGCAGTGCCGCGGGACTGCAAAATGAAAAACTGTTTTTT
CDR3aa: CASSAAGLQNEKLFF

v_gene: TRBV7-6
abundance: -
j_gene: TRBJ2-7
d_gene: TRBD1
CDR3nt: TGTGCCAGCAGCCCACGGACAGGGGAAAGCGAGCAGTACTTC
CDR3aa: CASSPRTGESEQYF

v_gene: TRBV29-1
abundance: -
j_gene: TRBJ1-1
d_gene: -
CDR3nt: TGCAGCGTTTCCCTGGCCTCGGGGAACACTGAAGCTTTCTTT
CDR3aa: CSVSLASGNTEAFF

v_gene: TRBV6-1
abundance: -
j_gene: TRBJ1-2
d_gene: -
CDR3nt: TGTGCCAGCAGTGATAACCCGATCTATGGCTACACCTTC
CDR3aa: CASSDNPIYGYTF

v_gene: TRBV7-9
abundance: -
j_gene: TRBJ2-1
d_gene: -
CDR3nt: TGTGCCAGCAGCTTAGATGGTTACAATGAGCAGTTCTTC
CDR3aa: CASSLDGYNEQFF

v_gene: TRBV4-1
abundance: once
j_gene: TRBJ1-2
d_gene: -
CDR3nt: TGCGCCAGCAGCCACCTCTCCGCCGGACGGCCCGGCGGGGGCTACACCTTC
CDR3aa: CASSHLSAGRPGGGYTF

v_gene: TRBV6-5
abundance: -
j_gene: TRBJ1-1
d_gene: -
CDR3nt: TGTGCCAGCAGAACCAACACTGAAGCTTTCTTT
CDR3aa: CASRTNTEAFF

v_gene: TRBV30
abundance: -
j_gene: TRBJ2-7
d_gene: -
CDR3nt: TGTGCCTGGAGTCAGGGAAAATTGACGACCGAGCAGTACTTC
CDR3aa: CAWSQGKLTTEQYF

v_gene: TRBV9
abundance: -
j_gene: TRBJ2-7
d_gene: -
CDR3nt: TGTGCCAGCAGCGCACAGGGTTACGAGCAGTACTTC
CDR3aa: CASSAQGYEQYF

v_gene: TRBV6-5
abundance: -
j_gene: TRBJ1-1
d_gene: -
CDR3nt: TGTGCCAGCACCCTAAGGTTTGGCACTGAAGCTTTCTTT
CDR3aa: CASTLRFGTEAFF

v_gene: TRBV19
abundance: -
j_gene: TRBJ1-2
d_gene: -
CDR3nt: TGTGCCAGTAGGATACGGCGCACTCCTGATAACTATGGCTACACCTTC
CDR3aa: CASRIRRTPDNYGYTF

v_gene: TRBV7-8
abundance: few
j_gene: TRBJ2-7
d_gene: TRBD2
CDR3nt: TGTGCCAGCAGCTCCCGGAGACTAGCGGGAGACGAGCAGTACTTC
CDR3aa: CASSSRRLAGDEQYF

v_gene: TRBV6-5
abundance: -
j_gene: TRBJ1-2
d_gene: TRBD1
CDR3nt: TGTGCCAGCAGAGACAGGGGCTACTATGGCTACACCTTC
CDR3aa: CASRDRGYYGYTF

v_gene: TRBV2
abundance: few
j_gene: TRBJ2-1
d_gene: -
CDR3nt: TGTGCCAGCAAAAGACTTACCACGAGGGATGAGCAGTTCTTC
CDR3aa: CASKRLTTRDEQFF

v_gene: TRBV6-5
abundance: -
j_gene: TRBJ2-7
d_gene: -
CDR3nt: TGTGCCAGCAGTTACTCTGAAAAGATATACGAGCAGTACTTC
CDR3aa: CASSYSEKIYEQYF

v_gene: TRBV30
abundance: few
j_gene: TRBJ2-7
d_gene: -
CDR3nt: TGTGCCTGGAGTCGGGACCCCCGATCCTACGAGCAGTACTTC
CDR3aa: CAWSRDPRSYEQYF

v_gene: TRBV6-1
abundance: -
j_gene: TRBJ1-6
d_gene: -
CDR3nt: TGTGCCAGCAGTGAAGTCCCAGGGGCACATTCACCCCTCCACTTT
CDR3aa: CASSEVPGAHSPLHF

v_gene: TRBV5-1
abundance: -
j_gene: TRBJ2-3
d_gene: -
CDR3nt: TGCGCCAGCAGCTTGTGGGGTACGGGCACAGATACGCAGTATTTT
CDR3aa: CASSLWGTGTDTQYF

v_gene: TRBV11-3
abundance: -
j_gene: TRBJ1-2
d_gene: -
CDR3nt: TGTGCCAGCAGCTTCCAGTCGATGACAGGCTATGGCTACACCTTC
CDR3aa: CASSFQSMTGYGYTF

v_gene: TRBV5-8
abundance: -
j_gene: TRBJ1-2
d_gene: TRBD1
CDR3nt: TGTGCCAGCAGCCTGGGACAGGGGCTTAACTATGGCTACACCTTC
CDR3aa: CASSLGQGLNYGYTF

v_gene: TRBV6-1
abundance: -
j_gene: TRBJ1-1
d_gene: -
CDR3nt: TGTGCCAGCAAAGGTCGTTGGATGAACACTGAAGCTTTCTTT
CDR3aa: CASKGRWMNTEAFF

v_gene: TRBV30
abundance: -
j_gene: TRBJ2-7
d_gene: TRBD2
CDR3nt: TGTGCCTGGAGTTACGCGGGAGCTTACGAGCAGTACTTC
CDR3aa: CAWSYAGAYEQYF

v_gene: TRBV6-5
abundance: -
j_gene: TRBJ1-2
d_gene: -
CDR3nt: TGTGCCAGCAGTTACTCGACCCGATCCTATGGCTACACCTTC
CDR3aa: CASSYSTRSYGYTF

v_gene: TRBV30
abundance: -
j_gene: TRBJ1-1
d_gene: -
CDR3nt: TGTGCCTGGAGACCCTGGACGGTAACTGAAGCTTTCTTT
CDR3aa: CAWRPWTVTEAFF

v_gene: TRBV6-1
abundance: few
j_gene: TRBJ2-7
d_gene: -
CDR3nt: TGTGCCAGCGGGACGATGCAACACGAGCAGTACTTC
CDR3aa: CASGTMQHEQYF

v_gene: TRBV5-4
abundance: -
j_gene: TRBJ2-3
d_gene: TRBD2
CDR3nt: TGTGCCAGCAGCTTGCTTCCGGGGGGGGCAGATACGCAGTATTTT
CDR3aa: CASSLLPGGADTQYF

v_gene: TRBV6-5
abundance: -
j_gene: TRBJ1-3
d_gene: -
CDR3nt: TGTGCCAGCAGTGAAGTGGGAGCTGGAAACACCATATATTTT
CDR3aa: CASSEVGAGNTIYF

v_gene: TRBV11-3
abundance: -
j_gene: TRBJ2-7
d_gene: -
CDR3nt: TGTGCCAGCAGCAATCAATGGGGGATACCTCTAAAGGGTGGGGTCGAGCAGTACTTC
CDR3aa: CASSNQWGIPLKGGVEQYF

v_gene: TRBV27
abundance: -
j_gene: TRBJ2-1
d_gene: TRBD2
CDR3nt: TGTGCCAGCAGTTTATCCTCCGGACTAGCGGGAGGTATCAATGAGCAGTTCTTC
CDR3aa: CASSLSSGLAGGINEQFF

v_gene: TRBV7-9
abundance: once
j_gene: TRBJ2-7
d_gene: -
CDR3nt: TGTGCCAGCAGCGCCTTCCAGGGGAGCGAGCAGTACTTC
CDR3aa: CASSAFQGSEQYF

v_gene: TRBV6-1
abundance: -
j_gene: TRBJ2-1
d_gene: TRBD1
CDR3nt: TGTGCCAGCAGGGTGGGACAGGGATGGAATGAGCAGTTCTTC
CDR3aa: CASRVGQGWNEQFF

v_gene: TRBV5-1
abundance: -
j_gene: TRBJ2-6
d_gene: TRBD1
CDR3nt: TGCGCCAGCAGCTCGGGACAGGTCTCTGGGGCCAACGTCCTGACTTTC
CDR3aa: CASSSGQVSGANVLTF